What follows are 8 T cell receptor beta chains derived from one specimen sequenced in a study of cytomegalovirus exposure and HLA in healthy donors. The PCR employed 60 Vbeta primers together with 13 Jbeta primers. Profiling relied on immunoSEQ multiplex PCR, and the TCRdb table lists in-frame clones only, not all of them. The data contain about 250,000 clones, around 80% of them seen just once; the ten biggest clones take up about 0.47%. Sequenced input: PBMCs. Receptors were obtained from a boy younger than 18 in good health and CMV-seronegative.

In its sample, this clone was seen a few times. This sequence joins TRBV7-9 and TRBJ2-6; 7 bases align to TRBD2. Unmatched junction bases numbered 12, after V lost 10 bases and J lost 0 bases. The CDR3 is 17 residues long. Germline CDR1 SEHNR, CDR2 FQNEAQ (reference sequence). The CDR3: CAIGRGNTSSGANVLTF. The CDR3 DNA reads TGTGCCATAGGGCGGGGGAATACTAGCTCTGGGGCCAACGTCCTGACTTTC. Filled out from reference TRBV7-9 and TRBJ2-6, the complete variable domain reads DTGVSQNPRHKITKRGQNVTFRCDPISEHNRLYWYRQTLGQGPEFLTYFQNEAQLEKSRLLSDRFSAERPKGSFSTLEIQRTEQGDSAMYLCAIGRGNTSSGANVLTFGAGSRLTVL.

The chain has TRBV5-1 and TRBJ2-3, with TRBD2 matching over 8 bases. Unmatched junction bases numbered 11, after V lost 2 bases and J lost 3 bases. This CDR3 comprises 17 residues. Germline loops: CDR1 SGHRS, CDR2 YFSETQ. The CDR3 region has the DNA TGCGCCAGCAGCTTTCCGAATATGGCGGGGGGTACAGATACGCAGTATTTT. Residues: CASSFPNMAGGTDTQYF.

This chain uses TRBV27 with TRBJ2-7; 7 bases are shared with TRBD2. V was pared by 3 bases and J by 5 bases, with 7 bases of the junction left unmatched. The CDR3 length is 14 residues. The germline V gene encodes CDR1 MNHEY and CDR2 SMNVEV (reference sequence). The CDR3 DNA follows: TGTGCCAGCAGTTTTACGGGACTATTCGACGAGCAGTACTTC. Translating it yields CASSFTGLFDEQYF.

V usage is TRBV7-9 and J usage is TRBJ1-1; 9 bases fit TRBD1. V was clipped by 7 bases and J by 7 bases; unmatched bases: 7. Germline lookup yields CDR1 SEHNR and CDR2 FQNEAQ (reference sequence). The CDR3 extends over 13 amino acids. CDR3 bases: TGTGCCAGCATATGGACAGGGGATATTGAAGCTTTCTTT. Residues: CASIWTGDIEAFF.

The CDR3 region is CASQVMGNTEAFF. CDR3 bases: TGTGCCAGCCAGGTTATGGGGAACACTGAAGCTTTCTTT. The gene calls are TRBV27 and TRBJ1-1; unclear D gene. Trimming took off 8 bases at V and 1 base at J, with 11 bases between the two ends. The CDR3 extends over 13 amino acids. The V gene's germline CDR1 is MNHEY and CDR2 SMNVEV (reference sequence).

CDR3 loop: CASGTSGTDTQYF. CDR3 bases: TGTGCCAGCGGGACTAGCGGCACAGATACGCAGTATTTT. The chain is built from TRBV6-1 and TRBJ2-3, with TRBD2 matching 10 bases. The germline V gene has CDR1 MNHNS and CDR2 SASEGT. Trimming at V came to 8 bases and at J to 1 base, leaving 0 bases not matched to a gene. This CDR3 comprises 13 residues.

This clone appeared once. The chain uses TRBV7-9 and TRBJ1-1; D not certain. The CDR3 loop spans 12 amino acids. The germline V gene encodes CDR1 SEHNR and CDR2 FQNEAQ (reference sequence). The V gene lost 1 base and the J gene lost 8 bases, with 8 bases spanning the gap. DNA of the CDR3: TGTGCCAGCAGCTTAGTTCCCCAAGAAGCTTTCTTT. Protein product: CASSLVPQEAFF. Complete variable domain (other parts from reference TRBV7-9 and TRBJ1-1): DTGVSQNPRHKITKRGQNVTFRCDPISEHNRLYWYRQTLGQGPEFLTYFQNEAQLEKSRLLSDRFSAERPKGSFSTLEIQRTEQGDSAMYLCASSLVPQEAFFGQGTRLTVV.

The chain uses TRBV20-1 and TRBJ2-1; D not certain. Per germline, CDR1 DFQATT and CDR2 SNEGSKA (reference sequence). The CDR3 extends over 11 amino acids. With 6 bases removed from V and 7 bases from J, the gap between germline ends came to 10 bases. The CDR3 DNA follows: TGCAGTGCCCCGAGGCCTAATGAGCAGTTCTTC. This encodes CSAPRPNEQFF.